This T cell receptor (beta chain) appears in the sequencing data of a study of T-cell memory formation after mild COVID-19. Using its own MiXCR run on the 5' RACE reads, TCRdb lists one record per CDR3 protein. The table has some 440,000 distinct CDR3 sequences, 25% seen once. A word on this clonotype: Antigen specificity is unknown.

Overall study findings and caveats: Clones contracting across day 15 to 85 had a balanced CD4/CD8 profile; later expanding clones leaned CD4+. Some responding clones appeared in pre-infection memory, suggesting cross-reactive memory joined.

Trimming cost V 6 bases and J 4 bases; bases outside gene matches: 4. The CDR3 length is 15 residues. Material for sequencing was PBMCs or a T cell subset sorted from them (not recorded which). The source is an adult woman who had mild COVID-19 (a few samples of this study predate the infection). Cell type and time point are not known. The chain employs TRBV12-3 or TRBV12-4 and TRBJ2-7, with TRBD2 matching over 15 bases. CDR3 amino acids: CASRGTSGRSYEQYF. The CDR3 bases are TGTGCCAGCAGGGGGACTAGCGGGAGGAGTTACGAGCAGTACTTC.